The 27 T cell receptor beta chains given below trace back to one sample, sequenced in a study of cytomegalovirus exposure and HLA in healthy donors. Amplification used 60 Vbeta primers and 13 Jbeta primers. This table comes from immunoSEQ multiplex PCR, and its TCRdb copy is limited to in-frame clones, with some not included. The profile shows 150,000 to 180,000 clones, 65% to 75% of them singletons. The material sequenced was PBMCs. These TCRs come from a man aged 25 to 45 in good health and CMV-seronegative.

The gene calls are TRBV28 and TRBJ2-2; the D is unclear. Trimming removed 3 bases from V and 2 bases from J, with 7 bases in between. The CDR3 has 14 residues. Germline CDR1 and CDR2: MDHEN and SYDVKM. In nucleotides, the CDR3 is TGTGCCAGCAGTTTTCGGAGAAACACCGGGGAGCTGTTTTTT. It is translated as CASSFRRNTGELFF.

J is TRBJ1-2 and V is TRBV10-3; TRBD1 matches 9 bases. Germline V gene lookup returns CDR1 ENHRY and CDR2 SYGVKD. The CDR3 spans 13 residues. Unmatched junction bases numbered 4, after V lost 8 bases and J lost 3 bases. Here the CDR3 reads CAIGTGTDYGYTF. In nucleotides, the CDR3 is TGTGCCATCGGGACAGGGACGGACTATGGCTACACCTTC.

The chain links TRBV7-5 to TRBJ2-7; TRBD1 is the table's D call, not checked against the DNA. TRBV7-5 is a listed pseudogene. The CDR3 has 17 amino acids. CDR3 DNA sequence: TGTGTCAGAAGCTTCGACACCACCCGGGACAGGGGACACGAGCAGTACTTC. This codes for CVRSFDTTRDRGHEQYF.

The table lists this clone with a few counts. CDR3 region: CASSPLHQAPLSYEQYF. CDR3 DNA sequence: TGTGCCAGCAGCCCCTTACACCAGGCCCCTCTCTCCTACGAGCAGTACTTC. The chain has TRBV14 and TRBJ2-7; no reliable D call. The CDR3 covers 17 residues. Germline V CDR1 and CDR2: SGHDN, FVKESK. Deletions cut 4 bases from V and 0 bases from J, with 19 bases between.

Only a few counts were recorded for this clone. The chain carries TRBV4-3 and TRBJ2-3; 8 nucleotides match TRBD2. V was clipped by 5 bases and J by 2 bases; unmatched bases: 6. In germline, CDR1 is LGHNA, CDR2 YSLEER. The CDR3 is 15 amino acids. The CDR3: CASSGRRGATDTQYF. In DNA form, the CDR3 reads TGCGCCAGCAGCGGAAGGCGGGGGGCCACAGATACGCAGTATTTT.

The chain combines TRBV5-6 with TRBJ2-5; perhaps TRBD2 as D (6 bases). This CDR3 is 15 amino acids long. Between the trimmed V and J ends, which lost 5 bases and 0 bases, there was a span of 14 bases. Germline values: CDR1 SGHDT, CDR2 YYEEEE. CDR3 sequence reads: CASSTSGGNQETQYF. CDR3 nucleotides: TGTGCCAGCAGTACTTCTGGGGGGAACCAAGAGACCCAGTACTTC.

This chain uses TRBV9 with TRBJ2-5, with TRBD2 identical over 8 bases. The germline V gene has CDR1 SGDLS and CDR2 YYNGEE. V was clipped by 1 base and J by 0 bases; unmatched bases: 5. CDR3 length: 16 residues. In nucleotides, the CDR3 is TGTGCCAGCAGCGTAAGTGGGCGGGGGGACCAAGAGACCCAGTACTTC. Residues: CASSVSGRGDQETQYF. The variable domain in full, completed from reference TRBV9 and TRBJ2-5, reads DSGVTQTPKHLITATGQRVTLRCSPRSGDLSVYWYQQSLDQGLQFLIQYYNGEERAKGNILERFSAQQFPDLHSELNLSSLELGDSALYFCASSVSGRGDQETQYFGPGTRLLVL.

This clone was seen a handful of times. This chain connects TRBV19 to TRBJ2-7; maybe TRBD1 (6 bases). This CDR3 contains 11 residues. Germline loops: CDR1 LNHDA, CDR2 SQIVND (reference sequence). Between the trimmed V and J ends, which lost 10 bases and 3 bases, there was a span of 10 bases. The CDR3 here is CATRDIYEQYF. CDR3 sequence (DNA): TGTGCCACCCGGGACATCTACGAGCAGTACTTC.

The chain combines TRBV27 with TRBJ1-1; no firm D call. Germline V gene sequence: CDR1 MNHEY, CDR2 SMNVEV (reference sequence). With 10 bases removed from V and 14 bases from J, the gap between germline ends came to 14 bases. The CDR3 sequence is 9 residues long. The DNA for the CDR3 is TGTGCCATCCCACATCGAGGCTTCTTT. This codes for CAIPHRGFF.

The chain recombines TRBV4-1 with TRBJ2-3; 7 bases fit TRBD1. In germline, CDR1 is MGHRA, CDR2 YSYEKL. V dropped 2 bases and J dropped 8; count of bases not matched to a gene: 4. This CDR3 is 13 amino acids long. DNA of the CDR3: TGCGCCAGCAGCCAACCTCCAGGGGGTACGCAGTATTTT. This translates into CASSQPPGGTQYF.

This clone occurred a few times. This chain joins TRBV4-2 and TRBJ1-1; tentatively, D is TRBD1 (6 bases). The CDR3 loop spans 15 amino acids. CDR1 is LGHNA, CDR2 YNFKEQ, per germline. Between the trimmed V and J ends, which lost 1 base and 1 base, there was a span of 10 bases. CDR3 sequence: CASSQGQVGNTEAFF. The DNA for the CDR3 is TGTGCCAGCAGCCAAGGACAGGTGGGGAACACTGAAGCTTTCTTT.

There are a few counts of this clone. The V call is TRBV5-1, the J call TRBJ2-1; possible D gene TRBD1, 5 bases. Germline CDR1 reads SGHRS; CDR2 reads YFSETQ. The CDR3 has 13 amino acids. Trimming stripped 6 bases from V and 4 bases from J, with 11 bases between. Written as DNA, the CDR3 is TGCGCCAGCACCCCGACAGAGTACAATGAGCAGTTCTTC. It encodes CASTPTEYNEQFF.

The CDR3 DNA follows: TGCGCCAGCAGCGCCGCCGCTAGCGGAAGCACAGATACGCAGTATTTT. As protein: CASSAAASGSTDTQYF. J is TRBJ2-3 and V is TRBV5-1, with 7 nucleotides matching TRBD2. CDR1 SGHRS and CDR2 YFSETQ come from the germline V gene. This CDR3 is 16 amino acids long. V shed 4 bases, J shed 0 bases, and the junction held 8 bases outside the gene matches.

The rearrangement links TRBV27 to TRBJ2-7, with D perhaps TRBD1 (5 bases). Germline V gene sequence: CDR1 MNHEY, CDR2 SMNVEV (reference sequence). The CDR3 is made up of 14 amino acids. Trimming cost V 5 bases and J 5 bases, with 16 bases left between them. The CDR3 region is CASSGWTTGHEQYF. CDR3 coding DNA: TGTGCCAGCAGTGGGTGGACAACTGGCCACGAGCAGTACTTC.

A few counts support this clone. The chain has TRBV19 and TRBJ2-7; 7 bases agree with TRBD2. Germline CDR1 and CDR2: LNHDA and SQIVND (reference sequence). V lost 10 bases to trimming and J lost 2 bases; unmatched junction nucleotides: 5. CDR3 size: 12 residues. The CDR3 here is CATAGDPYEQYF. In nucleotides, the CDR3 is TGTGCCACCGCGGGGGACCCCTACGAGCAGTACTTC.

The chain combines TRBV28 with TRBJ1-5; 8 bases line up with TRBD1. Germline loops: CDR1 MDHEN, CDR2 SYDVKM. The CDR3 has 17 amino acids. J lost 5 bases, V lost 2 bases, and 11 bases had no gene match. The CDR3 loop is CASSLTLRGRLDQPQHF. DNA for the CDR3: TGTGCCAGCAGTTTAACCCTCAGGGGGCGGTTGGATCAGCCCCAGCATTTT. The full variable domain, completed using reference TRBV28 and TRBJ1-5, is DVKVTQSSRYLVKRTGEKVFLECVQDMDHENMFWYRQDPGLGLRLIYFSYDVKMKEKGDIPEGYSVSREKKERFSLILESASTNQTSMYLCASSLTLRGRLDQPQHFGDGTRLSIL.

The V call is TRBV10-3, the J call TRBJ2-5; D remains unclear. CDR1 and CDR2 (germline): ENHRY, SYGVKD. The V end was cut by 8 bases, the J end by 1 base, with 11 bases between. This CDR3 is 13 amino acids long. DNA for the CDR3: TGTGCCATCGGCCCTGAAGTCCAAGAGACCCAGTACTTC. Translating it yields CAIGPEVQETQYF.

A note on this clone: One end of the junction varies from germline; a read error may be responsible. The CDR3 bases are TGTGCCAGCAGCCCCCGGTGGGGCAATCAGCCCCAGAATTTT. It is translated as CASSPRWGNQPQNF. V is TRBV7-8 and J is TRBJ1-5, with D perhaps TRBD1 (5 bases). Germline V lookup: CDR1 SGHVS, CDR2 FQNEAQ. CDR3 length: 14 amino acids.

The chain combines TRBV27 with TRBJ1-2; no firm D call. The CDR3 has 13 amino acids. V was cut by 6 bases and J by 2 bases, with 10 bases left in between. Germline V lookup: CDR1 MNHEY, CDR2 SMNVEV (reference sequence). CDR3 sequence: CASRQNINYGYTF. The CDR3 DNA follows: TGTGCCAGCAGACAAAACATAAACTATGGCTACACCTTC.

The chain uses TRBV5-4 and TRBJ2-1, with D possibly matching TRBD1 (6 bases). The CDR3 is 12 residues long. The V end was cut by 1 base, the J end by 10 bases, with 9 bases between. Germline values: CDR1 SGHNT, CDR2 YYREEE (reference sequence). The CDR3 region has the DNA TGTGCCAGCAGCTTGTCACAGGGAGAGCAGTTCTTC. It codes for CASSLSQGEQFF.

This clone occurred once. The rearrangement joins TRBV19 to TRBJ2-7, with 7 bases aligning to TRBD1. The CDR3 sequence is 14 residues long. V shed 4 bases and J 2 bases; nucleotides not matched to a gene: 5. Germline V CDR1 and CDR2: LNHDA, SQIVND (reference sequence). Here the CDR3 reads CASSTRTGPYEQYF. For the CDR3, the DNA is TGTGCCAGTAGTACTCGGACAGGACCCTACGAGCAGTACTTC.

J is TRBJ2-7 and V is TRBV6-1, with 7 bases that match TRBD1. This CDR3 has 15 amino acids. V lost 8 bases and J lost 3; bases outside the gene matches: 13. Germline CDR1 reads MNHNS; CDR2 reads SASEGT. Here the CDR3 DNA reads TGTGCCAGCTTATCGCTAGGTACAGGGGACTACGAGCAGTACTTC. Translated: CASLSLGTGDYEQYF.

V and J are TRBV19 and TRBJ2-2; D perhaps matches TRBD1 (6 bases). CDR1 and CDR2 (germline): LNHDA, SQIVND (reference sequence). Trimming cost V 3 bases and J 1 base, with 9 bases left between them. CDR3 length: 15 residues. CDR3 in amino acids: CASSILQGNTGELFF. The CDR3 nucleotides are TGTGCCAGTAGTATCCTACAGGGGAACACCGGGGAGCTGTTTTTT. Supplemented by reference TRBV19 and TRBJ2-2, the full variable domain reads DGGITQSPKYLFRKEGQNVTLSCEQNLNHDAMYWYRQDPGQGLRLIYYSQIVNDFQKGDIAEGYSVSREKKESFPLTVTSAQKNPTAFYLCASSILQGNTGELFFGEGSRLTVL.

The rearrangement uses TRBV4-3 and TRBJ1-3; D is uncertain. Germline values: CDR1 LGHNA, CDR2 YSLEER. V shed 0 bases and J shed 0 bases, with 9 bases lying between them. The CDR3 runs 16 residues. The CDR3 loop reads CASSQDSPSSGNTIYF. The CDR3 DNA reads as TGCGCCAGCAGCCAAGATTCCCCTTCCTCTGGAAACACCATATATTTT.

The chain links TRBV7-2 to TRBJ2-5; D might be TRBD2 (7 bases). The CDR3 is made up of 13 amino acids. CDR1 SGHTA and CDR2 FQGNSA come from the germline V gene. V lost 8 bases and J lost 5, with 15 bases in between. CDR3 nucleotide sequence: TGTGCCAGCGGATTCGGGGGGCTGGAGACCCAGTACTTC. This gives the protein CASGFGGLETQYF.

The gene calls are TRBV6-4 and TRBJ2-2; 8 nucleotides match TRBD1. The CDR3 extends over 20 amino acids. CDR1 MRHNA and CDR2 SNTAGT come from the germline V gene. Germline trimming cut 2 bases from V and 0 bases from J; bases unmatched to any gene: 14. CDR3 region: CASSDPTLPDRGANTGELFF. The CDR3 coding sequence is TGTGCCAGCAGTGACCCGACCCTCCCCGACAGGGGAGCGAACACCGGGGAGCTGTTTTTT.

The chain employs TRBV25-1 and TRBJ2-1; 8 bases map to TRBD1. Germline V gene sequence: CDR1 MGHDK, CDR2 SYGVNS. CDR3 length: 17 amino acids. The J segment lost 0 bases and the V segment lost 4 bases, leaving 8 bases of the junction unmatched. This CDR3 reads CASSGRRGRSSYNEQFF. CDR3 coding DNA: TGTGCCAGCAGTGGGCGCAGGGGGCGAAGCTCCTACAATGAGCAGTTCTTC.